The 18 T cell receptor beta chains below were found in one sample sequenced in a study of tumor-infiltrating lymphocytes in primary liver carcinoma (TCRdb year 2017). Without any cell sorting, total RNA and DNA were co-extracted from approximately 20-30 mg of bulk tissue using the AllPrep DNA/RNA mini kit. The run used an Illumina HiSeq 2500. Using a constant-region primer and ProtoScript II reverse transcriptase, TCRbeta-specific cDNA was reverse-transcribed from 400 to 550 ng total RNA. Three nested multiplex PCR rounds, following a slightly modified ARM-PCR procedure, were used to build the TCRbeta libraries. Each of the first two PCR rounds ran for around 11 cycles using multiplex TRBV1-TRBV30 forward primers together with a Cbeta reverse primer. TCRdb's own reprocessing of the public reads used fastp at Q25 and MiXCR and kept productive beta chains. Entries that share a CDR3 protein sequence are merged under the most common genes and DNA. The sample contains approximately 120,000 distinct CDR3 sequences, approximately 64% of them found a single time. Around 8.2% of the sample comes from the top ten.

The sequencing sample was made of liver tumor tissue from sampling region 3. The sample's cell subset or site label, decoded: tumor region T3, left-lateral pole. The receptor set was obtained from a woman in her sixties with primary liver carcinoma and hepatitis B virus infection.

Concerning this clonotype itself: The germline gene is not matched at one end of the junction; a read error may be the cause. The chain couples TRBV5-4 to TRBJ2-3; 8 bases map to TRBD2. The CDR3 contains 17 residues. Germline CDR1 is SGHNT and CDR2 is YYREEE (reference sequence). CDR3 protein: CASSLARGGRSTDTQYF. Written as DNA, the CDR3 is TGTGCCAGTAGCTTGGCTCGGGGCGGGAGGTCCACAGATACGCAGTATTTT.

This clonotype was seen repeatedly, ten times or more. The DNA of the CDR3 is TGTGCCATCAGTCCATGGGACATTGCCTACGAGCAGTACTTC. This encodes CAISPWDIAYEQYF. This rearrangement joins TRBV10-3 to TRBJ2-7, with a weak D call TRBD1 (6 bases). The CDR3 contains 14 residues. Trimming stripped 5 bases from V and 2 bases from J, with 13 bases between. Germline V CDR1 and CDR2: ENHRY, SYGVKD.

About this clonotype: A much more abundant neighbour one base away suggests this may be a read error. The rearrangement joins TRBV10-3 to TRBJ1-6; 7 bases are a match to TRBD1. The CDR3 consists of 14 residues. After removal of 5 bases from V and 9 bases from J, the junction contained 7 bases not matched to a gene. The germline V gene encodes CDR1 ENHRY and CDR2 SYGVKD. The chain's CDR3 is CAISTGVITSPLHF. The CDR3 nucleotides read TGTGCCATCAGTACAGGGGTTATAACTTCACCCCTCCACTTT.

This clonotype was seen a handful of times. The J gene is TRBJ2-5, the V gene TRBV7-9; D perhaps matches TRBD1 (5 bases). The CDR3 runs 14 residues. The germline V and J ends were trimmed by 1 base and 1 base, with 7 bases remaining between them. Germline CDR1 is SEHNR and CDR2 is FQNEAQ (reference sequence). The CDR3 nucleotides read TGTGCCAGCAGCTTAGGCAGGGCCCAAGAGACCCAGTACTTC. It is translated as CASSLGRAQETQYF.

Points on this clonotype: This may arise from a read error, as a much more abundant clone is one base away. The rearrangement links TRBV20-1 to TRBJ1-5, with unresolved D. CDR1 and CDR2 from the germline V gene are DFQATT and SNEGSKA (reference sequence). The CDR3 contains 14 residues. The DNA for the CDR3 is TGCAGTTCTAGAGATCTGAGGGAGAATCAGCCCCAGCATTTT. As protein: CSSRDLRENQPQHF.

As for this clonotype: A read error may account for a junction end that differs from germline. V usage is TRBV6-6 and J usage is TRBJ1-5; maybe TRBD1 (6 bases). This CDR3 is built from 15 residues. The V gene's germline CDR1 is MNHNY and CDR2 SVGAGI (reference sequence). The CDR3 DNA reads TGTGTCAGCTTCGACAGGCCCTTGGGCAATCAGCCCCAGCATTTT. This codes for CVSFDRPLGNQPQHF.

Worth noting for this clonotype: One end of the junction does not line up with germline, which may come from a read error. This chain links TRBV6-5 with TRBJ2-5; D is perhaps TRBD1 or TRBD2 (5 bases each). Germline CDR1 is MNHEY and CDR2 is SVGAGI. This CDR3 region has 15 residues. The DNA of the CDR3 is TGTGCCAGCAGTTTCCGGGACGGGTCACAAGAGGCCCAGTACTTC. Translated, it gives CASSFRDGSQEAQYF.

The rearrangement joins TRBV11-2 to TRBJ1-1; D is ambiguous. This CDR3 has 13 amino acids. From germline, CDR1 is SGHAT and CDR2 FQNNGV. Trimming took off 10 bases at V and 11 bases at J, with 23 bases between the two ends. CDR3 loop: CAIRLRVDGEAFF. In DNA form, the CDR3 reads TGTGCCATCAGGTTGAGAGTGGACGGGGAGGCTTTCTTT.

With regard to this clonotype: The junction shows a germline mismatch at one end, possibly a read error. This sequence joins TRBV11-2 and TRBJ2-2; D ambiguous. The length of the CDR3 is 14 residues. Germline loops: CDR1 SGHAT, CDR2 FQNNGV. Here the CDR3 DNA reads TGTGTCAGCAGCTTCAGCGTATTCACAGGGGAGCTGTTTTTT. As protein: CVSSFSVFTGELFF.

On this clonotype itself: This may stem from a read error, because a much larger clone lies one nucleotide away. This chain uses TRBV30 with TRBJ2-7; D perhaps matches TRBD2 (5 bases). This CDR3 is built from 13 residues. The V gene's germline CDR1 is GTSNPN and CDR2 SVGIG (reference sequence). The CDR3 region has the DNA TGTGCCCGGAGGTCAGGTCCCTCCTACGAGCAGTACTTC. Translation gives CARRSGPSYEQYF.

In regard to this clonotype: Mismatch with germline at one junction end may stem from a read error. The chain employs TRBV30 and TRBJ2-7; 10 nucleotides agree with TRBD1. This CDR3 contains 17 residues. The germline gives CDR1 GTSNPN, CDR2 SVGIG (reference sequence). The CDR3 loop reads CAWSVLPGTGDPYEQHF. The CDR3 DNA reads TGTGCCTGGAGTGTACTTCCCGGGACAGGGGATCCCTACGAGCAGCACTTC.

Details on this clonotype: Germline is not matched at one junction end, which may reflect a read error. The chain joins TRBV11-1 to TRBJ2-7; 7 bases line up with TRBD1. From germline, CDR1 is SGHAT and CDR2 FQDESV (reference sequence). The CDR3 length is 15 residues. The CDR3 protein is CASRPRTGGPREQYF. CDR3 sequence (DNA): TGTGCCAGCAGGCCTCGGACAGGAGGACCACGCGAGCAGTATTTC.

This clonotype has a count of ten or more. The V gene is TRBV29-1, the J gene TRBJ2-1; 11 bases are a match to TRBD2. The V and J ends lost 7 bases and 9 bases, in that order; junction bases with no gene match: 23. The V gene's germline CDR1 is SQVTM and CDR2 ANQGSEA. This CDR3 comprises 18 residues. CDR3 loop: CSGEGWGSGRAVRGEQFF. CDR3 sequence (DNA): TGCAGCGGAGAAGGGTGGGGTAGCGGGAGGGCTGTACGGGGTGAGCAGTTCTTC.

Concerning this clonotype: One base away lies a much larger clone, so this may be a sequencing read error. This chain's CDR3 is CARKEGFPNEKLFF. The CDR3, as DNA: TGCGCCCGCAAGGAGGGTTTTCCTAATGAAAAACTGTTTTTT. The chain recombines TRBV5-1 with TRBJ1-4; D uncertain. Germline lookup yields CDR1 SGHRS and CDR2 YFSETQ. The CDR3 is made up of 14 amino acids. Trimming took 10 bases from V and 3 from J, leaving 16 bases between them.

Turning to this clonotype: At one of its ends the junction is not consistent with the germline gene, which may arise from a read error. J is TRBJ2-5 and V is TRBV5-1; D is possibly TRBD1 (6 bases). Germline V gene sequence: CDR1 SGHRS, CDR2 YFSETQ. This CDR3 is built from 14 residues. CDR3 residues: CASSSTGYQGTQYF. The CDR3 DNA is TGCGCCAGCAGCTCAACAGGGTACCAAGGGACCCAGTACTTC.

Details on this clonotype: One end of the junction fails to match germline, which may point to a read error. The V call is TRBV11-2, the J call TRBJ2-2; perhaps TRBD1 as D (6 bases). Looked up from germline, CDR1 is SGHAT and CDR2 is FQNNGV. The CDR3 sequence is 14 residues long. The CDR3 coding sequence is TGTGTCAGCAGCTCGCAAAGGGCCCGAGGGGGGCTGTTTTTT. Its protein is CVSSSQRARGGLFF.

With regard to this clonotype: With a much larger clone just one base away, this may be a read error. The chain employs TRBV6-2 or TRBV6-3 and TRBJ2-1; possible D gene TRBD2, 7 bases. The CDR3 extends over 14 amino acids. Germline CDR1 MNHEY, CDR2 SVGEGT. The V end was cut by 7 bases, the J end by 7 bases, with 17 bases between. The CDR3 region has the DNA TGTGCCAGCATGGGGCTAGGGAGGGGGAATGAGCAGTTCTTC. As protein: CASMGLGRGNEQFF.

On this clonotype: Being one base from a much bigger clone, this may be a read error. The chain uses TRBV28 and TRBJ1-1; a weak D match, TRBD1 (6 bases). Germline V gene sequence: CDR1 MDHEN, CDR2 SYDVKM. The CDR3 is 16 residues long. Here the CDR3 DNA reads TGTACCAGCAGTTTAAACCTCCGGGGGGCGCGCACTGAAGCTTTCTTT. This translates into CTSSLNLRGARTEAFF.